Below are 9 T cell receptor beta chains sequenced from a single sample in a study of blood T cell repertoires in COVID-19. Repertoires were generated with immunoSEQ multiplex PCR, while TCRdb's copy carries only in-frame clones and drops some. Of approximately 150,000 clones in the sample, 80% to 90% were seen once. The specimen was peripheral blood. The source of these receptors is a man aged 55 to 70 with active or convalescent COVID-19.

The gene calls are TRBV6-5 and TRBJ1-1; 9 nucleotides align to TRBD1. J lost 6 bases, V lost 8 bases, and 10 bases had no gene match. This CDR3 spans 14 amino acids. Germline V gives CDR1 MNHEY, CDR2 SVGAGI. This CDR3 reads CASHEPGQGSEAFF. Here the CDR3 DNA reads TGTGCCAGCCACGAGCCGGGACAGGGCTCTGAAGCTTTCTTT.

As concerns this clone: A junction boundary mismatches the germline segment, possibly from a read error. CDR3 residues: CAISDRDRGNYGYIF. In DNA form, the CDR3 reads TGTGCCATCAGTGACCGGGACAGGGGGAACTATGGCTACATCTTC. The chain joins TRBV10-3 to TRBJ1-2; 11 bases fit TRBD1. Per the germline V gene, CDR1 is ENHRY and CDR2 is SYGVKD. This CDR3 comprises 15 residues.

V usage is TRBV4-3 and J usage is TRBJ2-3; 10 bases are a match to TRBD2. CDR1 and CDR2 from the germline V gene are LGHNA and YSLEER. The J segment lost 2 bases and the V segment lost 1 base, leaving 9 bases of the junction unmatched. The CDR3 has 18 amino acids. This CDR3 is CASSQGARTSGLTDTQYF. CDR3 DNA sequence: TGCGCCAGCAGCCAAGGTGCTCGGACTAGCGGCCTCACAGATACGCAGTATTTT.

DNA of the CDR3: TGTGCCAGCAGGGCCGTCGGGAGGGCCGGCACAGATACGCAGTATTTT. Its translation is CASRAVGRAGTDTQYF. The chain joins TRBV2 to TRBJ2-3, with 8 bases that match TRBD2. Germline CDR1 and CDR2: SNHLY and FYNNEI. This CDR3 is 16 amino acids long. The V segment lost 6 bases and the J segment 1 base; nucleotides outside the gene matches: 9. The full variable domain, completed using reference TRBV2 and TRBJ2-3, is EPEVTQTPSHQVTQMGQEVILRCVPISNHLYFYWYRQILGQKVEFLVSFYNNEISEKSEIFDDQFSVERPDGSNFTLKIRSTKLEDSAMYFCASRAVGRAGTDTQYFGPGTRLTVL.

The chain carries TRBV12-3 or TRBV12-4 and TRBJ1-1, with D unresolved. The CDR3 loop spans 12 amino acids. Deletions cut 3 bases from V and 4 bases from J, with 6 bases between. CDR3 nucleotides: TGTGCCAGCAGTTTTACGGGCACTGAAGCTTTCTTT. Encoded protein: CASSFTGTEAFF.

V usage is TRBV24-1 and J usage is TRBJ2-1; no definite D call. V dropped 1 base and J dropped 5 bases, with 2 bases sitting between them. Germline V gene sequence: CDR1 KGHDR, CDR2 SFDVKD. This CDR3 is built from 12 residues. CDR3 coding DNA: TGTGCCACCAGTGATTTCAACAATGAGCAGTTCTTC. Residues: CATSDFNNEQFF.

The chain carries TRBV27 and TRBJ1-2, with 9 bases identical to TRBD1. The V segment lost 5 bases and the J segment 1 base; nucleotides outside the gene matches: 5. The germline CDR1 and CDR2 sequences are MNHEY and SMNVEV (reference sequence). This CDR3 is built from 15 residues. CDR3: CASSTNRGHNYGYTF. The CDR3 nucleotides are TGTGCCAGCAGTACGAACAGGGGGCATAACTATGGCTACACCTTC.

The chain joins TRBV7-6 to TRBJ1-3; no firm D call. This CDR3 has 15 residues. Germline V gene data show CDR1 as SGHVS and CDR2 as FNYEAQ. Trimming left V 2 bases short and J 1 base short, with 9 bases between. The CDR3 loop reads CASSLSPGSGNTIYF. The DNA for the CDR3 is TGTGCCAGCAGCTTAAGTCCGGGGTCTGGAAACACCATATATTTT.

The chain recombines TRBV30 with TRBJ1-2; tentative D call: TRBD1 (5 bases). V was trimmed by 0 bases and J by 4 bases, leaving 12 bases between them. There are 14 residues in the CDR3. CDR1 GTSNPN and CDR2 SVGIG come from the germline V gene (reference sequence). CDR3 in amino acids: CAWSVQQGFYGYTF. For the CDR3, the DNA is TGTGCCTGGAGTGTACAGCAGGGTTTCTATGGCTACACCTTC.